This entry describes one TCR beta chain. No antigen is known for it. The data were obtained in a study of cytomegalovirus exposure and HLA in healthy donors. Study in general: Early on, a data release was issued that held about 85 million unique TCRs from HLA-typed donors.

Amplification used 60 Vbeta primers and 13 Jbeta primers. Only in-frame clones appear in the TCRdb table, and some are missing; sequencing was by immunoSEQ multiplex PCR. The sample consists of 150,000 to 200,000 clones, about 80% of them appearing once. Study-level points and caveats: In a later analysis, the majority of CMV-associated beta chains seemingly showed HLA restriction. Trimming of TCR beta V- and J-genes showed a link, identified in a later analysis, to a missense DCLRE1C variant. Segments of the TCR beta V type were, in most cases, productive about 90% or about 30% of the time in an earlier analysis.

Trimming removed 0 bases from V and 5 bases from J; junction bases left unmatched: 6. The CDR3 extends over 15 amino acids. CDR1 SGDLS and CDR2 YYNGEE come from the germline V gene. Material: PBMCs. The clonotype comes from a man in his late teens or twenties in good health and CMV-seronegative. The chain is built from TRBV9 and TRBJ2-5; 8 bases are shared with TRBD2. CDR3 residues: CASSVAPLAGETQYF. Here the CDR3 DNA reads TGTGCCAGCAGCGTAGCCCCCTTAGCGGGGGAGACCCAGTACTTC.